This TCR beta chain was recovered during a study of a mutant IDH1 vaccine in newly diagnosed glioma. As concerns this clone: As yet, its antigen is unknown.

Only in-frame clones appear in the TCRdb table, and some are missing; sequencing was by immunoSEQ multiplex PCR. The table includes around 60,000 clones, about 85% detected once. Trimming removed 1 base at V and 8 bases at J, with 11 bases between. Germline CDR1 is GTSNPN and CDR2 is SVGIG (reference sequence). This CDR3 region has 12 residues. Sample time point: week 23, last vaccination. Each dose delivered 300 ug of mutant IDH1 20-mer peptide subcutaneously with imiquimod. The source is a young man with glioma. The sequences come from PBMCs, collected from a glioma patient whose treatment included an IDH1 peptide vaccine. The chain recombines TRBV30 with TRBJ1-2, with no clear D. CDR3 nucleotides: TGTGCCTGGAGTGCCCTGTTTAGCGGCTACACCTTC. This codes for CAWSALFSGYTF.